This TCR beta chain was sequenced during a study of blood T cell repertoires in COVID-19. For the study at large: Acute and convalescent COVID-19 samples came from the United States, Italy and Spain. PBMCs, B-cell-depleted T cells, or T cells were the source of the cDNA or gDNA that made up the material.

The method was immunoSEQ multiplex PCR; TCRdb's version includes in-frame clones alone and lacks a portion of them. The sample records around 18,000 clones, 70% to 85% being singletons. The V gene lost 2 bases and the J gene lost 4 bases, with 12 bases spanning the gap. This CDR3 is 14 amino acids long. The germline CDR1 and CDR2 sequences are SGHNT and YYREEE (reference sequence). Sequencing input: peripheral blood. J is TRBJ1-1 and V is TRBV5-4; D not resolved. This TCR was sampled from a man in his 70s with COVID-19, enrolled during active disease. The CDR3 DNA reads TGTGCCAGCAGCTTACGGGTTATGGGCACTGAAGCTTTCTTT. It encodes CASSLRVMGTEAFF.